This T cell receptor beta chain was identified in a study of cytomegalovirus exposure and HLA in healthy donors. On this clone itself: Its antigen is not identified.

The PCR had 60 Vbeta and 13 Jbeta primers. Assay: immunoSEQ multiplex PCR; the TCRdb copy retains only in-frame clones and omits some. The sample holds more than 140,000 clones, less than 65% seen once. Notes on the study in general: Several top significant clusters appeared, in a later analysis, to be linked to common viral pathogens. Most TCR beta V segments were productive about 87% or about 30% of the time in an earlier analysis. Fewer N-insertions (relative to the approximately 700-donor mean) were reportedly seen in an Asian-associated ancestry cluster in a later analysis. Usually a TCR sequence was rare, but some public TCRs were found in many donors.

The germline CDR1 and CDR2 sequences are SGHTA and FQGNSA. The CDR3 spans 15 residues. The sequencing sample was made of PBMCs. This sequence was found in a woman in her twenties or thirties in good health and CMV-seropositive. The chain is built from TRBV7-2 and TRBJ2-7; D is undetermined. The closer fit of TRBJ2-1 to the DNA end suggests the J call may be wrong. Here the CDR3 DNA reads TGTGCCAGCAGTTCCTTCGCTAGCTCCTACAATGAGCAGTTCTTC. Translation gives CASSSFASSYNEQFF.